The T cell receptor beta chain under discussion was sequenced for a study of brain T cells in children with intractable seizures. Study-wide points: Only CDR3 sequence similarity suggested viral specificity, without known HCMV serostatus. Absence of clones before surgery may stem from lower sequencing depth.

V gave up 0 bases and J gave up 3 bases; unmatched junction bases: 9. There are 17 residues in the CDR3. In germline, CDR1 is SGHVS, CDR2 FNYEAQ. As regards this clone: Its antigen is not known.

Sequencing was limited to surgery cases with top T cell transcript signatures in brain tissue. At least one anti-epileptic drug was given before surgery. Sequencing was performed with immunoSEQ multiplex PCR; in TCRdb, only in-frame clones are kept and a portion is missing. The table shows some 76,000 clones, with more than 85% occurring only once. The chain uses TRBV7-6 and TRBJ2-3; 7 positions match TRBD2. Specimen: peripheral blood, collected at surgery. The clonotype was recovered from a boy under two years old with tuberous sclerosis and intractable seizures. The CDR3 loop is CASSLARGKGGTDTQYF. The CDR3 bases are TGTGCCAGCAGCTTAGCTCGGGGCAAGGGAGGGACAGATACGCAGTATTTT.